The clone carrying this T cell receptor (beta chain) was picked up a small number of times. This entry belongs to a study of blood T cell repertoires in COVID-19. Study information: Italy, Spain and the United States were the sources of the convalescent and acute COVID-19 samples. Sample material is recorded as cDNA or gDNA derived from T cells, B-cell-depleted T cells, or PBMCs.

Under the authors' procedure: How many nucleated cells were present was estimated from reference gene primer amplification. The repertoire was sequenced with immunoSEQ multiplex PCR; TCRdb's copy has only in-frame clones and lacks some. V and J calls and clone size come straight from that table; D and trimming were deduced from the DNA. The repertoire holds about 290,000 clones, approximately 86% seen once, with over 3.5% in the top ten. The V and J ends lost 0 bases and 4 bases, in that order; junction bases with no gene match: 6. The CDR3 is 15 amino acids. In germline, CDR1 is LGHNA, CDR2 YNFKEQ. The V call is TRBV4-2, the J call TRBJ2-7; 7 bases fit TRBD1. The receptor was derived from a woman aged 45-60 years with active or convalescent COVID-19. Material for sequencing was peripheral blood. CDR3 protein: CASSQDWNRGYEQYF. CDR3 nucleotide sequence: TGTGCCAGCAGCCAAGATTGGAACAGGGGTTACGAGCAGTACTTC.